This T cell receptor (beta chain) is drawn from a study of T cell repertoires in cytomegalovirus infection (dated by TCRdb to the late 2010s). With regard to the full study: Because public TCR beta signatures pointed to carriage of CMV infection together with the matching HLA type, the HLA type of each donor mattered for the analysis. The research as a whole found: Cumulative frequency of public TCR beta family members discriminated carriers of CMV infection plus the relevant HLA type in this cohort and an independent roughly 350-donor cohort. The ex vivo response was dominated by HLA-C-restricted CMV-specific TCR beta clonotypes, which also provided the single most frequent clonotype in two of eight donors.

This clonotype was counted ten times or more. The antigen this receptor binds is unknown. No base-level quality is on record; no much larger clone is a single base apart. The CDR1 and CDR2 encoded by the germline V gene are MNHNS and SASEGT. The cysteine opens and the phenylalanine closes a CDR3 of 15 amino acids. The kept DNA is CDR3 alone, 45 bases in frame from the first base. Trimmed from V: 7 bases; trimmed from J: 6 bases; junction bases lacking a gene match: 12. TCRdb shows the sequencer as Illumina HiSeq 1500. TCRdb reworked the public reads: Q25 trimming with fastp, MiXCR clone assembly, productive beta chains retained. Identical CDR3 proteins give one entry, which carries the most common genes and DNA. Counted in this sample were 200,000 to 300,000 distinct CDR3 sequences; over 8% of them appeared once. The ten largest clonotypes hold roughly 16% of the sample.

Sequencing was carried out using PBMCs. Recombination joined TRBV6-1 with TRBJ1-5; TRBD1 aligns with 7 central bases. The clonotype comes from a human donor in good health (CMV status not recorded). Some clones in this sample may be carry-over from other donors' samples. The sequenced DNA: TGTGCCAGCACTAAAAGTCCCGACAGGGCTCAGCCCCAGCATTTT. It codes for CASTKSPDRAQPQHF.